This TCR beta chain was identified in a study of T cells expressing NK-cell markers. Whole-study context: Underlying the TCR beta repertoires were sorted CD3+CD56+NKG2C+, CD3+CD56+NKG2C- and CD3+CD56-NKG2C+ T cells.

From the 5' RACE reads, TCRdb lists one entry per CDR3 protein and no DNA. The listing records about 140,000 distinct CDR3 sequences. Germline lookup yields CDR1 MNHEY and CDR2 SVGAGI. This CDR3 contains 13 residues. The chain uses TRBV6-5 and TRBJ2-7; the D call from TCRdb, TRBD1, cannot be confirmed without DNA. Sequenced input: blood T cells: a sorted CD56 or NKG2C T cell subset, CD4+ or CD8+ T cells, or bulk PBMC T cells (not recorded which). The receptor was derived from a young man in good health. CDR3 sequence reads: CASSYVRTGEQYF.